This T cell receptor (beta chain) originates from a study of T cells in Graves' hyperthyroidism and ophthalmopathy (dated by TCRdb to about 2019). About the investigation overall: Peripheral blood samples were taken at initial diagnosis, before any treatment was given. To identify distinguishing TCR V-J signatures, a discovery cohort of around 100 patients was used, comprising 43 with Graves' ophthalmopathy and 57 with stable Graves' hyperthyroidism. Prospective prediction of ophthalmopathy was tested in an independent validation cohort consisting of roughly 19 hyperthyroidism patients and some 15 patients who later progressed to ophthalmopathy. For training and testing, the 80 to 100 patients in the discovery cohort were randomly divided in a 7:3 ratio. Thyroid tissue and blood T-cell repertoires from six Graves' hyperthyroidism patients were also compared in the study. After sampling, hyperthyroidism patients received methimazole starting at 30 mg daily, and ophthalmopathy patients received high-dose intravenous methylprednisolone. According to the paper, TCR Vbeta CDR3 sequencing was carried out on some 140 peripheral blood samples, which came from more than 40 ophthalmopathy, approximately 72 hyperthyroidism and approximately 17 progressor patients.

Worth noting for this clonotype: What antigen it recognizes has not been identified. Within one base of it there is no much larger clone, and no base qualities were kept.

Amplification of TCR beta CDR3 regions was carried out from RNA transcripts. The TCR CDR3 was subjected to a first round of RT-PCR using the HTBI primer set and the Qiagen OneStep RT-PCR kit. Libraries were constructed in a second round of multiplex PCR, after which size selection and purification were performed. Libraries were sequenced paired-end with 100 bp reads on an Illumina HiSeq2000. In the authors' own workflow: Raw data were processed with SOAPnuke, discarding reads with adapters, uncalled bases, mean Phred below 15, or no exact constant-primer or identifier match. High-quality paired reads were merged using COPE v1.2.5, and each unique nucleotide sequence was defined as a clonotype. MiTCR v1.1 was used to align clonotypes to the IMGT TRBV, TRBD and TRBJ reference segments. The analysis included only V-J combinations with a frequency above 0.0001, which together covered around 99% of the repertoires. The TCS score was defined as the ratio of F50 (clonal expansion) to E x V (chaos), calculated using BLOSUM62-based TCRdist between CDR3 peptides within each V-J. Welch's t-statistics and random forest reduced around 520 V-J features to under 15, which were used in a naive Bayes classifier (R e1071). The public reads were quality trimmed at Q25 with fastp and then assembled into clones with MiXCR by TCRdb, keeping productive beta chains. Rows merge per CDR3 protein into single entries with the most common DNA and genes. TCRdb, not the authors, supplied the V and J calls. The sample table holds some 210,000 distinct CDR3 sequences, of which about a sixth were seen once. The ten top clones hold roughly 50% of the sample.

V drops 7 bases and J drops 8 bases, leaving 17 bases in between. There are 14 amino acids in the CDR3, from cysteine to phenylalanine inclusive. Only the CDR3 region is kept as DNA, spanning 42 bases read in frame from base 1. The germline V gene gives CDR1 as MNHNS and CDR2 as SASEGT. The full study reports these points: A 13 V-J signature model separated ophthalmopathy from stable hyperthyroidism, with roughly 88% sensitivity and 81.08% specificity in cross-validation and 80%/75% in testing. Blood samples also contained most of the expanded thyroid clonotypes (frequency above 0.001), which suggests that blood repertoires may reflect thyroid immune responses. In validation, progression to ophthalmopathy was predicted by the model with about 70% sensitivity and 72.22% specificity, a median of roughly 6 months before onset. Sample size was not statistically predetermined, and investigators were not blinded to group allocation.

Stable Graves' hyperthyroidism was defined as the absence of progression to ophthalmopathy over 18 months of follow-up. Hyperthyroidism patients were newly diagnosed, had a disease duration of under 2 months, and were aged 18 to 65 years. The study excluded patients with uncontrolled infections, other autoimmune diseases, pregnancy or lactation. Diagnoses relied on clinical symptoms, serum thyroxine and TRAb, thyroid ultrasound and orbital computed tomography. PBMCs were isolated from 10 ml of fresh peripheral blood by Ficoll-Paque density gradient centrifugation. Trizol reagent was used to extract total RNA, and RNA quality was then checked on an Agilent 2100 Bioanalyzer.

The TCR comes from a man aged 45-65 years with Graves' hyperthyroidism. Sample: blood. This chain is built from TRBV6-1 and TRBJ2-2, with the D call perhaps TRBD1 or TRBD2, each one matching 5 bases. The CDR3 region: CASKPGPEAGELFF. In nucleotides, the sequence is TGTGCCAGCAAACCGGGGCCCGAGGCAGGGGAGCTGTTTTTT.